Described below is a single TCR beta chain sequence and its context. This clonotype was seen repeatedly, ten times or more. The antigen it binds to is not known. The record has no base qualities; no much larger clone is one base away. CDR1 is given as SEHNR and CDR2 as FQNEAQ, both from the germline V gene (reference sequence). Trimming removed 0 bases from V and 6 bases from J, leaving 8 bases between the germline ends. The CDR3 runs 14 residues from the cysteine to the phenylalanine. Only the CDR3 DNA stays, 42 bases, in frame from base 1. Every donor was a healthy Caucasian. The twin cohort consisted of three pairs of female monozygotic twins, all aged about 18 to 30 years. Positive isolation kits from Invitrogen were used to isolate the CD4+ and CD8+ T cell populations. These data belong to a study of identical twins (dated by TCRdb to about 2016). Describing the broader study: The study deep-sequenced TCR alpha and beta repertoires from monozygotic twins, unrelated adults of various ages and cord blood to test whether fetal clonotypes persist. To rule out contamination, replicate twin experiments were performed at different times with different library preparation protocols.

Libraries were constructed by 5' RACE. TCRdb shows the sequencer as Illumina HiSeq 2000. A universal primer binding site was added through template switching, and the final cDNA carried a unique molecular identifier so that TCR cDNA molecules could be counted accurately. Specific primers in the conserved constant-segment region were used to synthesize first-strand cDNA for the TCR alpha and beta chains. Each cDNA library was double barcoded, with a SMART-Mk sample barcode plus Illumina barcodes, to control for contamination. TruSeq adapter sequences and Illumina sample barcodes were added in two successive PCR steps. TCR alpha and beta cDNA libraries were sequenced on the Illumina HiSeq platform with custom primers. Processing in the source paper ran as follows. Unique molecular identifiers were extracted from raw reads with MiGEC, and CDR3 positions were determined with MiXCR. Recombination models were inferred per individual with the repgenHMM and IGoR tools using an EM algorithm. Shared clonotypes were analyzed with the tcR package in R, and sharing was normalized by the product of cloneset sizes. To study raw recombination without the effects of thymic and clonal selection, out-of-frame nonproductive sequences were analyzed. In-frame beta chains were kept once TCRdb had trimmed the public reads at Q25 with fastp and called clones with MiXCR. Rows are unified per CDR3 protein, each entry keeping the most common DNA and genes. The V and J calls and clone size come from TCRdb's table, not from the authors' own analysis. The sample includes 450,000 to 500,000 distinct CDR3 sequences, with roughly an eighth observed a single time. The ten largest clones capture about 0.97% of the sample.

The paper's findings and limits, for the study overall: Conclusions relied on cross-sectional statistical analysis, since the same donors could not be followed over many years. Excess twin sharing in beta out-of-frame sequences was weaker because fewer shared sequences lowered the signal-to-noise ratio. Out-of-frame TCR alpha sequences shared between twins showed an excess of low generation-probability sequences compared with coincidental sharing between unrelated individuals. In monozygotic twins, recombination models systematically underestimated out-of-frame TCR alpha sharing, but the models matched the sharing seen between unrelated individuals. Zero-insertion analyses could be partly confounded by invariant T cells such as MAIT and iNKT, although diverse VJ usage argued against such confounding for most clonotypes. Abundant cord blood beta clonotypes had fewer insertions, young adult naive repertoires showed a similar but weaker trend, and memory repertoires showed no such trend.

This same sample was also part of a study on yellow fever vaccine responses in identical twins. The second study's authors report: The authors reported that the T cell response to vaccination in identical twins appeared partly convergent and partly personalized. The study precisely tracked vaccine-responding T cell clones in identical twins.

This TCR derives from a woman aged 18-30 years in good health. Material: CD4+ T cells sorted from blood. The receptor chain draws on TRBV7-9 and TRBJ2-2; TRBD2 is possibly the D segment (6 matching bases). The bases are TGTGCCAGCAGCTTAGCGGGAGGACCCGGGGAGCTGTTTTTT. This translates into CASSLAGGPGELFF.